The 18 T cell receptor beta chains reported below all come from one sample, sequenced in a study of cytomegalovirus exposure and HLA in healthy donors. PCR primers comprised 60 Vbeta and 13 Jbeta primers. Profiled with immunoSEQ multiplex PCR; TCRdb holds only in-frame clones, not every one. The sample lists under 200,000 clones; 60% to 80% were seen once. The source material was PBMCs. All receptors come from a man aged 25 to 40 in good health and CMV-seropositive.

V usage is TRBV28 and J usage is TRBJ2-7, with 11 bases that match TRBD1. CDR3 size: 15 residues. Germline lookup yields CDR1 MDHEN and CDR2 SYDVKM. Trimming took 6 bases from V and 1 from J; bases not matched to a gene: 5. CDR3 sequence reads: CASRLGTGGSYEQYF. The CDR3 coding sequence is TGTGCCAGCAGACTTGGGACAGGGGGTTCCTACGAGCAGTACTTC.

There are a few counts of this clone. J is TRBJ1-1 and V is TRBV10-1; TRBD1 agrees at 7 bases. The ends lost 8 bases at V and 1 base at J; junction bases unmatched: 10. This CDR3 has 15 amino acids. The germline V gene has CDR1 WNHNN and CDR2 SYGVQD (reference sequence). The CDR3: CASHSGGTENTEAFF. CDR3 in DNA: TGCGCCAGCCATTCGGGAGGGACAGAGAACACTGAAGCTTTCTTT.

This sequence joins TRBV27 and TRBJ2-1, with 11 bases that match TRBD2. V was clipped by 3 bases and J by 6 bases; unmatched bases: 4. Germline V gene lookup returns CDR1 MNHEY and CDR2 SMNVEV (reference sequence). The CDR3 length is 15 residues. CDR3 sequence (DNA): TGTGCCAGCAGTTTCGGTCTAGCGGGGGGCAATGAGCAGTTCTTC. Protein: CASSFGLAGGNEQFF.

In this sample, this clone turned up once. The V gene is TRBV28, the J gene TRBJ1-2; D is ambiguous. CDR1 and CDR2 from the germline V gene are MDHEN and SYDVKM. The CDR3 runs 13 residues. V dropped 7 bases and J dropped 1 base, with 10 bases sitting between them. The CDR3 here is CASIAQHNYGYTF. The CDR3 DNA is TGTGCCAGCATAGCGCAGCATAACTATGGCTACACCTTC.

V is TRBV9 and J is TRBJ1-6; possible D gene TRBD1, 6 bases. V dropped 4 bases and J dropped 7 bases, with 12 bases sitting between them. The CDR3 is made up of 14 amino acids. Germline lookup yields CDR1 SGDLS and CDR2 YYNGEE. The CDR3 DNA sequence: TGTGCCAGCAGCCCCACTACAGGGAATTCACCCCTCCACTTT. Protein product: CASSPTTGNSPLHF.

J is TRBJ2-4 and V is TRBV5-1; maybe TRBD2 (7 bases). CDR1 SGHRS and CDR2 YFSETQ come from the germline V gene. Trimming cost V 2 bases and J 1 base, with 13 bases left between them. CDR3 length: 16 residues. The chain's CDR3 is CASSFFAGAAKNIQYF. The CDR3 DNA sequence: TGCGCCAGCAGCTTTTTTGCGGGGGCTGCCAAAAACATTCAGTACTTC. Based on the CDR3 plus reference TRBV5-1 and TRBJ2-4, the full variable domain is KAGVTQTPRYLIKTRGQQVTLSCSPISGHRSVSWYQQTPGQGLQFLFEYFSETQRNKGNFPGRFSGRQFSNSRSEMNVSTLELGDSALYLCASSFFAGAAKNIQYFGAGTRLSVL.

The chain combines TRBV27 with TRBJ2-1; maybe TRBD1 (5 bases). The germline CDR1 and CDR2 sequences are MNHEY and SMNVEV (reference sequence). V was pared by 3 bases and J by 4 bases, with 10 bases between. The CDR3 runs to 14 residues. CDR3 region: CASSFGDRYNEQFF. The CDR3 region has the DNA TGTGCCAGCAGTTTTGGAGACAGATACAATGAGCAGTTCTTC.

For the CDR3, the DNA is TGCAGCGTTGGGCAGGGGTATGAGTCCCAGCATTTT. It codes for CSVGQGYESQHF. The J gene is TRBJ1-5, the V gene TRBV29-1; D is perhaps TRBD1 (6 bases). Germline V gives CDR1 SQVTM, CDR2 ANQGSEA. The V gene lost 4 bases and the J gene lost 11 bases, with 15 bases spanning the gap. The CDR3 sequence is 12 residues long.

V and J are TRBV28 and TRBJ2-7; 11 nucleotides agree with TRBD1. Germline CDR1 is MDHEN and CDR2 is SYDVKM. The CDR3 has 16 amino acids. Germline trimming cut 4 bases from V and 5 bases from J; bases unmatched to any gene: 10. CDR3: CASSSSPGTGGNEQYF. The CDR3, as DNA: TGTGCCAGCAGTTCATCCCCCGGGACAGGGGGAAACGAGCAGTACTTC.

The chain combines TRBV2 with TRBJ1-3; no reliable D call. Germline CDR1 SNHLY, CDR2 FYNNEI. V lost 4 bases, J lost 8 bases, and 12 bases lay in between. The CDR3 sequence is 13 residues long. The chain's CDR3 is CASSGRDTYTIYF. DNA of the CDR3: TGTGCCAGCAGTGGCCGAGACACTTACACCATATATTTT.

This clone appeared a few times. The chain links TRBV11-2 to TRBJ2-7, with D uncertain. There are 15 residues in the CDR3. CDR1 and CDR2 from the germline V gene are SGHAT and FQNNGV. The germline V and J ends were trimmed by 2 bases and 1 base, with 12 bases remaining between them. CDR3 nucleotides: TGTGCCAGCAGCTTAAATACGGTAACTTCCTACGAGCAGTACTTC. Encoded protein: CASSLNTVTSYEQYF. The variable domain in full, completed from reference TRBV11-2 and TRBJ2-7, reads EAGVAQSPRYKIIEKRQSVAFWCNPISGHATLYWYQQILGQGPKLLIQFQNNGVVDDSQLPKDRFSAERLKGVDSTLKIQPAKLEDSAVYLCASSLNTVTSYEQYFGPGTRLTVT.

The rearrangement links TRBV9 to TRBJ1-1, with 9 bases lining up with TRBD1. This CDR3 comprises 15 residues. In germline, CDR1 is SGDLS, CDR2 YYNGEE. The ends lost 3 bases at V and 3 bases at J; junction bases unmatched: 6. Here the CDR3 reads CASSADRGYYTEAFF. The CDR3, as DNA: TGTGCCAGCAGCGCTGACAGGGGGTACTACACTGAAGCTTTCTTT.

The genes are TRBV4-1 and TRBJ2-7, with 8 positions matching TRBD1. This CDR3 contains 14 residues. CDR1 is MGHRA, CDR2 YSYEKL, per germline. After removal of 4 bases from V and 3 bases from J, the junction contained 5 bases not matched to a gene. CDR3 residues: CASSRTGTGYEQYF. The CDR3 DNA follows: TGCGCCAGCAGCCGCACCGGGACAGGCTACGAGCAGTACTTC.

The chain couples TRBV9 to TRBJ2-3; 10 nucleotides match TRBD2. The length of the CDR3 is 16 residues. Germline V gene data show CDR1 as SGDLS and CDR2 as YYNGEE. Trimming took 2 bases from V and 5 from J; bases not matched to a gene: 8. Here the CDR3 reads CASSVSSGGRKDTQYF. The CDR3, as DNA: TGTGCCAGCAGCGTTTCTAGCGGGGGTAGGAAAGATACGCAGTATTTT.

V is TRBV7-6 and J is TRBJ1-2; 10 nucleotides line up with TRBD1. This CDR3 has 17 amino acids. V was clipped by 3 bases and J by 0 bases; unmatched bases: 7. Looked up from germline, CDR1 is SGHVS and CDR2 is FNYEAQ. CDR3 DNA: TGTGCCAGCAGCTTCCGGGACAGGGGTACTTCTAACTATGGCTACACCTTC. Protein: CASSFRDRGTSNYGYTF.

In this sample, this clone turned up a few times. The chain carries TRBV28 and TRBJ2-2, with TRBD2 matching over 11 bases. This CDR3 is 16 amino acids long. Trimming removed 6 bases from V and 6 bases from J; junction bases left unmatched: 9. In germline, CDR1 is MDHEN, CDR2 SYDVKM. This CDR3 is CASSGTSGFGSGELFF. The CDR3 DNA reads as TGTGCCAGCAGCGGGACTAGCGGCTTTGGTTCCGGGGAGCTGTTTTTT.

The chain uses TRBV29-1 and TRBJ1-1; D might be TRBD1 (6 bases). The CDR3 sequence is 13 residues long. Germline CDR1 SQVTM, CDR2 ANQGSEA. Trimming cost V 0 bases and J 1 base, with 6 bases left between them. For the CDR3, the DNA is TGCAGCGTTGAAGAACAGGGGAACACTGAAGCTTTCTTT. This sequence encodes CSVEEQGNTEAFF.

This rearrangement joins TRBV28 to TRBJ2-5, with TRBD2 matching 8 bases. V was clipped by 6 bases and J by 5 bases; unmatched bases: 11. Germline CDR1 MDHEN, CDR2 SYDVKM. The length of the CDR3 is 15 residues. CDR3 nucleotide sequence: TGTGCCAGCAGCCGCCGACGGGGGGGAGGGGAGACCCAGTACTTC. Encoded protein: CASSRRRGGGETQYF.